This TCR beta chain was documented in a study of blood T cells in healthy people across ages. Findings and caveats of the study: Fewer expanded clones and more diversity marked long-lived versus aged donors.

For the second PCR, which ran for roughly 6 to 11 cycles, a sample-barcoded 5' primer and a J-beta primer mix were used. One entry per CDR3 protein, called by TCRdb with MiXCR from the 5' RACE reads. The sample consists of some 750,000 distinct CDR3 sequences, over 20% of them appearing once. V was clipped by 3 bases and J by 1 base; unmatched bases: 11. Germline values: CDR1 LGHNT, CDR2 FRNRAP. The CDR3 runs to 18 residues. Every sample yielded at least 6 million isolated PBMCs. This clonotype was found a few times. Its target is unknown. Sequenced input: blood. V is TRBV12-5 and J is TRBJ2-4; TRBD1 agrees at 8 bases. This receptor was taken from a man between 65 and 85 years old in good health. The CDR3 reads CASGFFRPQGVAKNIQYF. DNA for the CDR3: TGTGCTAGTGGTTTCTTCCGCCCACAGGGGGTGGCCAAAAACATTCAGTACTTC.